These T cell receptor beta chains were read from a single sample in a study of blood T cells in healthy people across ages. Using its own MiXCR run on the 5' RACE reads, TCRdb lists one record per CDR3 protein. Of 600,000 to 1,000,000 distinct CDR3 sequences detected, 55% to 75% appear once; the ten largest clones hold 22%. The sequenced material came from blood. These receptor sequences come from a man younger than 45 in good health. Each CDR3 is given with its conserved first and last residue. Each record gives: J gene, V gene, D gene, clone size, CDR3 protein, CDR3 DNA. A D gene is named only where the DNA matches it firmly. Clone size, where shown, is once, few, many, or a class for clones that have expanded.

TRBJ2-7 TRBV6-6 TRBD2 - CASSYSALATYEQYF TGTGCCAGCAGTTACTCGGCACTAGCGACCTACGAGCAGTACTTC
TRBJ2-7 TRBV5-1 - - CASSLADGTHEQYF TGCGCCAGCAGCTTGGCTGACGGCACGCACGAGCAGTACTTC
TRBJ2-5 TRBV6-2/TRBV6-3 - - CASSYSANQETQYF TGTGCCAGCAGTTACTCAGCTAACCAAGAGACCCAGTACTTC
TRBJ1-2 TRBV11-2 TRBD1 few CASSSPGQGYYGYTF TGTGCCAGCAGCTCACCGGGACAGGGTTACTATGGCTACACCTTC
TRBJ1-5 TRBV5-8 TRBD1 - CASSLKGARQPQHF TGTGCCAGCAGCTTAAAGGGGGCACGTCAGCCCCAGCATTTT
TRBJ2-7 TRBV29-1 TRBD1 once CSATGQLYEQYF TGCAGCGCCACGGGACAGCTCTACGAGCAGTACTTC
TRBJ2-5 TRBV28 TRBD2 - CASSLPREGTQYF TGTGCCAGCAGTCTCCCGCGGGAGGGTACCCAGTACTTC
TRBJ2-7 TRBV20-1 - once CSATGPDISYEQYF TGCAGTGCTACAGGCCCCGACATATCCTACGAGCAGTACTTC
TRBJ2-5 TRBV4-2 TRBD1 - CVSSQGQGEETQYF TGTGTCAGCAGCCAGGGACAGGGGGAAGAGACCCAGTACTTC
TRBJ2-1 TRBV11-2 - few CASSSNNNEQFF TGTGCCAGCAGCTCGAATAACAATGAGCAGTTCTTC
TRBJ2-3 TRBV11-3 - - CASSLDQEDTQYF TGTGCCAGCAGCTTAGATCAGGAAGATACGCAGTATTTT
TRBJ2-7 TRBV10-3 TRBD1 - CAIGTVINEQYF TGTGCCATCGGGACAGTAATCAACGAGCAGTACTTC
TRBJ1-2 TRBV7-9 - - CASSSRDGHGYTF TGTGCCAGCAGCTCGCGGGACGGTCATGGCTACACCTTC
TRBJ2-7 TRBV7-2 - - CASSLVVSASYEQYF TGTGCCAGCAGCTTAGTAGTGAGTGCCTCCTACGAGCAGTACTTC
TRBJ2-7 TRBV3-1 - - CASSQEGPRTYEQYF TGTGCCAGCAGCCAAGAGGGACCCCGAACCTACGAGCAGTACTTC
TRBJ2-4 TRBV5-1 - once CASSPMGPPIANIQYF TGCGCCAGCAGCCCTATGGGCCCTCCCATCGCGAACATTCAGTACTTC
TRBJ1-5 TRBV20-1 - - CSASRRDQPQHF TGCAGTGCTAGTCGCAGGGATCAGCCCCAGCATTTT
TRBJ1-2 TRBV2 - - CASSRRGDSFRYGYTF TGTGCCAGCAGTCGTCGGGGGGATTCTTTTCGCTATGGCTACACCTTC
TRBJ2-7 TRBV10-3 - - CAISEQTYEQYF TGTGCCATCAGTGAACAGACCTACGAGCAGTACTTC
TRBJ1-1 TRBV6-1 - - CASSEQQLNTEAFF TGTGCCAGCAGTGAACAACAGTTGAACACTGAAGCTTTCTTT
TRBJ1-2 TRBV12-5 - - CASGEGHYGYTF TGTGCTAGTGGAGAGGGCCACTATGGCTACACCTTC
TRBJ1-1 TRBV11-3 - - CASSLGFGPNTEAFF TGTGCCAGCAGCTTAGGTTTTGGTCCGAACACTGAAGCTTTCTTT
TRBJ2-4 TRBV7-2 - few CASSLIGAVKDIQYF TGTGCCAGCAGCTTAATAGGGGCCGTCAAGGACATTCAGTACTTC
TRBJ1-5 TRBV20-1 TRBD1 - CSAPGQDELPQHF TGCAGTGCTCCGGGACAGGACGAACTACCCCAGCATTTT
TRBJ2-5 TRBV9 TRBD2 - CAKIAGEYF TGTGCCAAAATAGCGGGAGAGTACTTC
TRBJ1-6 TRBV7-2 TRBD1 - CASSRTGDGSPLHF TGTGCCAGCAGCCGGACAGGGGACGGATCACCCCTCCACTTT
TRBJ2-5 TRBV20-1 TRBD2 - CSAFDSPGLAVETQYF TGCAGTGCTTTCGACTCCCCGGGACTAGCGGTAGAGACCCAGTACTTC
TRBJ2-1 TRBV12-3/TRBV12-4 - - CAGSERGLQFF TGTGCCGGCAGCGAACGGGGGCTGCAGTTCTTC
TRBJ1-1 TRBV6-2/TRBV6-3 - - CASSKLRNTEAFF TGTGCCAGCAGCAAACTGAGGAACACTGAAGCTTTCTTT
TRBJ2-7 TRBV25-1 TRBD2 - CASSELGLAGFEQYF TGTGCCAGCAGTGAATTAGGACTAGCGGGATTCGAGCAGTACTTC
TRBJ1-2 TRBV20-1 - few CSARDGADGYTF TGCAGTGCTAGAGATGGGGCAGATGGCTACACCTTC
TRBJ2-7 TRBV4-3 TRBD2 few CASSQFPSGSYEQYF TGCGCCAGCAGCCAGTTTCCTAGCGGGAGTTATGAGCAGTACTTC
TRBJ2-1 TRBV27 - - CASSLVGRQHEQFF TGTGCCAGCAGTTTAGTGGGGAGACAGCATGAGCAGTTCTTC
TRBJ1-1 TRBV4-2 - few CASSQGGTGNTEAFF TGTGCCAGCAGCCAGGGAGGGACCGGAAACACTGAAGCTTTCTTT
TRBJ2-1 TRBV20-1 - - CSALTQLSYNEQFF TGCAGTGCTCTGACCCAATTATCCTACAATGAGCAGTTCTTC
TRBJ2-1 TRBV5-1 TRBD2 few CASSKATSGRHEQFF TGCGCCAGCAGCAAGGCGACTAGCGGGAGGCATGAGCAGTTCTTC
TRBJ2-5 TRBV7-2 - - CASSMRDETQYF TGTGCCAGCAGCATGCGGGACGAGACCCAGTACTTC
TRBJ2-7 TRBV29-1 - few CSVPTGTSYEQYF TGCAGCGTCCCGACCGGGACATCCTACGAGCAGTACTTC
TRBJ1-5 TRBV20-1 - - CSASEGEWQPQHF TGCAGTGCTAGTGAGGGGGAATGGCAGCCCCAGCATTTT
TRBJ1-2 TRBV7-9 TRBD1 - CASSYAGTAEKGYTF TGTGCCAGCAGCTACGCCGGGACAGCCGAAAAAGGCTACACCTTC
TRBJ2-7 TRBV20-1 - - CSARAMGGVDPYEQYF TGCAGTGCTAGGGCGATGGGCGGGGTAGACCCCTACGAGCAGTACTTC
TRBJ1-1 TRBV5-1 TRBD1 - CASKDRGLGTEAFF TGCGCCAGTAAGGACAGGGGGCTGGGCACTGAAGCTTTCTTT
TRBJ2-1 TRBV27 - - CASSKGNEQFF TGTGCCAGCAGTAAGGGGAATGAGCAGTTCTTC
TRBJ2-1 TRBV7-8 - - CASSHPGPLLTGAEYNEQFF TGTGCCAGCAGCCACCCGGGGCCGCTCTTAACGGGAGCGGAGTACAATGAGCAGTTCTTC